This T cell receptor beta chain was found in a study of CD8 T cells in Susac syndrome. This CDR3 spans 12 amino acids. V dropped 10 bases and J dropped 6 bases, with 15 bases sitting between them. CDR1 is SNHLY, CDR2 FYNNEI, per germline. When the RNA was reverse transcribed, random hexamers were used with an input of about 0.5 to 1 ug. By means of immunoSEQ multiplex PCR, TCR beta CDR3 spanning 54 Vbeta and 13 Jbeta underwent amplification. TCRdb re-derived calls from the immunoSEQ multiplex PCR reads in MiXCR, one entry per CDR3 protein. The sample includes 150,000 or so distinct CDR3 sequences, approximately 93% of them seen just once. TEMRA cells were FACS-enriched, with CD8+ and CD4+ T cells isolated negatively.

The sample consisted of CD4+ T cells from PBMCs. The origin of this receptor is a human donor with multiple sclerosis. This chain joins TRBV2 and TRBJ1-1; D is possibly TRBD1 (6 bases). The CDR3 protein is CATQLTGSEAFF. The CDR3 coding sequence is TGTGCCACCCAACTGACAGGATCTGAAGCTTTCTTT.